The TCR beta chain described here comes from a study of T cell responses to AZD1222 COVID-19 vaccine. The germline V gene encodes CDR1 KGHSH and CDR2 LQKENI. V was trimmed by 0 bases and J by 4 bases, leaving 10 bases between them. The CDR3 has 15 amino acids. Study results and caveats: Regions 160-218 and 743-854 dominated among vaccine-associated CD4 TCRs spanning spike. Possibly, clonal diversity was underestimated; donors were largely white British and included more females.

Method: immunoSEQ multiplex PCR; TCRdb's copy keeps in-frame clones and lacks some. This table has around 100,000 clones, approximately 91% appearing once. This clone was seen more than once but under ten times. Its antigen is still unknown. The V gene is TRBV18, the J gene TRBJ2-1; D is unclear. The clonotype was recovered from an adult in good health. Sequenced here: peripheral blood, sampled on day 0 of AZD1222 vaccination. CDR3 DNA: TGTGCCAGCTCACCACCCCTAGATGGGTACAATGAGCAGTTCTTC. Residues: CASSPPLDGYNEQFF.